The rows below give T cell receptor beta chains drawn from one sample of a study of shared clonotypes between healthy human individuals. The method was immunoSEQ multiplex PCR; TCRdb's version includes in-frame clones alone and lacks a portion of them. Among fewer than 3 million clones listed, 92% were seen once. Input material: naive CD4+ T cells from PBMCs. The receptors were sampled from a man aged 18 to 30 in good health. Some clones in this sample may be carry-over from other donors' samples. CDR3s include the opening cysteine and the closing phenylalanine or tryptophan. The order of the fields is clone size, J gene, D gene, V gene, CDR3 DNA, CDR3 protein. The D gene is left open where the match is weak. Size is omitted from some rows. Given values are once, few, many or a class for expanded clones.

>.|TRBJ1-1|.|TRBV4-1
TGCGCCAGCAGCCCCCGGACAGTACAGACTGAAGCTTTCTTT
CASSPRTVQTEAFF
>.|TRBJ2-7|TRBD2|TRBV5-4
TGTGCCAGCAGCTGGGGGACTAGCGGTGGGCCCTACGAGCAGTACTTC
CASSWGTSGGPYEQYF
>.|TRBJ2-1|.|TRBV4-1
TGCGCCAGCAGCCAAGAAAGGGGGTTCGGGAATGAGCAGTTCTTC
CASSQERGFGNEQFF
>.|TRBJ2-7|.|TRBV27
TGTGCCAGCAATGGTGACAGGAACTACGAGCAGTACTTC
CASNGDRNYEQYF
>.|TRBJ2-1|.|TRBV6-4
TGTGCCAGCAGTGACTTAAGGGAGCAGTTCTTC
CASSDLREQFF
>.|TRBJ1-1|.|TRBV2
TGTGCCAGCAGTTCCCGGACAGTTGGGGGTGCTTTCTTT
CASSSRTVGGAFF
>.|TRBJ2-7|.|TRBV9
TGTGCCAGCAGCGTGTCCTCAGGGCAAGGCGAGCAGTACTTC
CASSVSSGQGEQYF
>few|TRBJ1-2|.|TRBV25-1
TGTGCCAGCAGTGGACAGGTCTATGGCTACACCTTC
CASSGQVYGYTF
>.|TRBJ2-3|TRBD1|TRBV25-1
TGTGCCAGCAGTGAGTTGCCCGGGACAGCCACAGATACGCAGTATTTT
CASSELPGTATDTQYF
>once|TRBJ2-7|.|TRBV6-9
TGTGCCAGCAGTGGACACACCTACGAGCAGTACTTC
CASSGHTYEQYF
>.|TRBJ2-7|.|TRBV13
TGTGCCAGCAGCTTACGGTTCTACGAGCAGTACTTC
CASSLRFYEQYF
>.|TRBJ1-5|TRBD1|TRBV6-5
TGTGCCAGCGGGACAGGGTATCAGCCCCAGCATTTT
CASGTGYQPQHF
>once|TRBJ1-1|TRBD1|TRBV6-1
TGTGCCAGCAGCAGGAACCGGGACAGGGAAGAAGCTTTCTTT
CASSRNRDREEAFF
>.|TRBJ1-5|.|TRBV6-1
TGTGCCAGCAGTGAAAAGCCAGAAATTAGCAATCAGCCCCAGCATTTT
CASSEKPEISNQPQHF
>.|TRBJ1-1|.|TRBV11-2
TGTGCCAGCAGCTCAGAGCGTCGGGGGGGCGTCATGCATGTCGGCACTGAAGCTTTCTTT
CASSSERRGGVMHVGTEAFF
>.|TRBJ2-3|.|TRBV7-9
TGTGCCAGCAGCTTAGGTATTCAGATTGCTAGCACAGATACGCAGTATTTT
CASSLGIQIASTDTQYF
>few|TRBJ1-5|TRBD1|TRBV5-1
TGCGCCAGCAGCTTACAGGGGAATCAGCCCCAGCATTTT
CASSLQGNQPQHF
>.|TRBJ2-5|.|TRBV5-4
TGTGCCAGCAGCTTGGGGGGTCAAGAGACCCAGTACTTC
CASSLGGQETQYF
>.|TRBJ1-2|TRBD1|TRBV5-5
TGTGCCAGCAGCCCCCGGACAGGCCCCGGAGGCTACACCTTC
CASSPRTGPGGYTF
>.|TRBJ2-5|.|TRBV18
TGTGCCAGCTCACCAGAGCTCCTACAAGAGACCCAGTACTTC
CASSPELLQETQYF
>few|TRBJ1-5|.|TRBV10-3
TGTGCCATCAGTGAGTCAGTAGGTCAGCCCCAGCATTTT
CAISESVGQPQHF
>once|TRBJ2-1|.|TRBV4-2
TGTGCCAGCAGCCAACGGGCTCTATACAATGAGCAGTTCTTC
CASSQRALYNEQFF
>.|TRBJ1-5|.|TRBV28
TGTGCCAGCAGCGGGAGCTATCAGCCCCAGCATTTT
CASSGSYQPQHF
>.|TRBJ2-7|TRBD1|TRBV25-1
TGTGCCAGCAGTGGTCTACCGGGGACAGGGGTGGTCGAGCAGTACTTC
CASSGLPGTGVVEQYF
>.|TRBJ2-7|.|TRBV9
TGTGCCAGCAGCGTAGATGTGGGAAGGCCCTACGAGCAGTACTTC
CASSVDVGRPYEQYF
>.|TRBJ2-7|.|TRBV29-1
TGCAGCGTGCTCGACGACAGGAAATCCGAGCAGTACTTC
CSVLDDRKSEQYF
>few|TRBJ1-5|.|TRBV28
TGTGCCAGCAGTGCCCGCGCCGGCCAGCCCCAGCATTTT
CASSARAGQPQHF
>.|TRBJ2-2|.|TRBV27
TGTGCCAGCCAACGGATCGCGAACACCGGGGAGCTGTTTTTT
CASQRIANTGELFF
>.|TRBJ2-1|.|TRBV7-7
TGTGCCAGCAGCTTAGGGGCCTGGGCTGAGCAGTTCTTC
CASSLGAWAEQFF
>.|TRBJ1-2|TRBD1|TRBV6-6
TGTGCCAGCAGTTACAGGGGGGACAGGAAATATGGCTACACCTTC
CASSYRGDRKYGYTF
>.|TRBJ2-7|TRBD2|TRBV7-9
TGTGCCAGCAGCCCTGGGACTAGCGGGAGATACGAGCAGTACTTC
CASSPGTSGRYEQYF
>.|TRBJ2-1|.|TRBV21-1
TGTGCCAGCAGCAAAAGGGCGACTAGCATAGATGAGCAGTTCTTC
CASSKRATSIDEQFF
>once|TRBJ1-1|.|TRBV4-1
TGCGCCAGCAGCCAAGATCCGTCCCAGAGGCTAGGAGCTTTCTTT
CASSQDPSQRLGAFF
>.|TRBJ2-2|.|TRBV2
TGTGCCAGCACCTCCACCTCGTCCGTGCGGGAGCTGTTTTTT
CASTSTSSVRELFF
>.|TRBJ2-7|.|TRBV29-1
TGCAGCGTTGCTGGACGCTACTCCTACGAGCAGTACTTC
CSVAGRYSYEQYF
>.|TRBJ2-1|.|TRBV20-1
TGCAGTGCTCGAGGCTCTTTAGAGCAGTTCTTC
CSARGSLEQFF
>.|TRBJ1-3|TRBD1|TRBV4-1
TGCGCCAGCAGCCAACCCCTAGCTCGGACAGGGGGCTCGCACACCATATATTTT
CASSQPLARTGGSHTIYF
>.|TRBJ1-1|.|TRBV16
TGTGCCAGCAGCCTAGTCATGGGGAGGATGAACACTGAAGCTTTCTTT
CASSLVMGRMNTEAFF
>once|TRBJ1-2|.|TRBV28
TGTGCCAGCAGTAGGTTGCCAGGATATGGCTACACCTTC
CASSRLPGYGYTF
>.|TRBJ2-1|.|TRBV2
TGTGCCAGCCTGTTTTACAATGAGCAGTTCTTC
CASLFYNEQFF
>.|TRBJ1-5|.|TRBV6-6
TGTGCCAGCAGTTACGGGGGGGGGAGCAATCAGCCCCAGCATTTT
CASSYGGGSNQPQHF
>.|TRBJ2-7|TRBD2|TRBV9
TGTGCCAGCAGCCCATCCACTAGCGGGAGTTCCTACGAGCAGTACTTC
CASSPSTSGSSYEQYF
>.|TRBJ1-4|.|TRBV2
TGTGCCAGCAGTGAAGGTGGAGTCGGCTACGAAAAACTGTTTTTT
CASSEGGVGYEKLFF
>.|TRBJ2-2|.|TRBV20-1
TGCAGTGCTATAAGGGGGGACAGCGGTGTTTTT
CSAIRGDSGVF
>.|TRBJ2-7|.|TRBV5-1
TGCGCCAGCAGCGTAATGGGCGAGCAGTACTTC
CASSVMGEQYF
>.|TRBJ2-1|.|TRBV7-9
TGTGCCAGCAGCTCCCTAAACCCCCAGAGAACAAATGAGCAGTTCTTC
CASSSLNPQRTNEQFF
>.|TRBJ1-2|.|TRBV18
TGTGCCAGCTCACCACCAGAGCCGGGGGGCTACACCTTC
CASSPPEPGGYTF
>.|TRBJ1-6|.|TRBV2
TGTGCCAGCAGTGAAGCGGGACGTGGTTCACCCCTCCACTTT
CASSEAGRGSPLHF
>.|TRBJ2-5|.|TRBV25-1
TGTGCCAGCAGTGATTTGTCAAGACAAGAGACCCAGTACTTC
CASSDLSRQETQYF